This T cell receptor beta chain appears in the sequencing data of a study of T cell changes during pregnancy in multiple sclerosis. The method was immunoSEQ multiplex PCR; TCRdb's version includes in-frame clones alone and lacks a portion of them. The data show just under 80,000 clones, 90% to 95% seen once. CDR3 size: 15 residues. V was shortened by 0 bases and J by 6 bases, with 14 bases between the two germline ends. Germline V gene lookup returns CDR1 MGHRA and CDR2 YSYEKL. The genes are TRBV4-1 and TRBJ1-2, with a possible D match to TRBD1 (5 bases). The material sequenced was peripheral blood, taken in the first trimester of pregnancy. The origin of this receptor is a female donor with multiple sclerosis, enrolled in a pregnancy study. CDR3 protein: CASSQEGVGGDGYTF. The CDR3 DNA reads TGCGCCAGCAGCCAAGAAGGGGTGGGGGGTGATGGCTACACCTTC.